These 24 T cell receptor beta chains came from one sample sequenced in a study of blood T cell repertoires in COVID-19. Here immunoSEQ multiplex PCR was the method, and the copy in TCRdb shows in-frame clones only, minus some. The sample contains some 490,000 clones, 88% of which appear only once. The specimen sequenced was PBMCs or T cells enriched from blood (not recorded which). The receptors were sampled from a woman aged 60-70 years who had recovered from COVID-19.

This clone was detected only once. The gene calls are TRBV7-2 and TRBJ1-1; 9 nucleotides align to TRBD1. The junction had 7 bases not matched to a gene; V was cut back by 5 bases and J by 3 bases. The CDR3 length is 15 residues. Germline loops: CDR1 SGHTA, CDR2 FQGNSA. CDR3 bases: TGTGCCAGCAGCGGACAGGGGATGATCTACACTGAAGCTTTCTTT. Protein product: CASSGQGMIYTEAFF.

In the case of this clone: Other nucleotide sequences from this sample produce the same CDR3. The chain has TRBV12-3 or TRBV12-4 and TRBJ1-2, with a possible D match to TRBD1 (5 bases). With 2 bases removed from V and 4 bases from J, the gap between germline ends came to 5 bases. This CDR3 is 12 amino acids long. The CDR3 DNA follows: TGTGCCAGCAGTTTAAGGGGCTATGGCTACACCTTC. Its protein product is CASSLRGYGYTF.

The rearrangement joins TRBV5-6 to TRBJ1-2, with TRBD1 matching 7 bases. CDR3 length: 13 residues. The J segment lost 9 bases and the V segment lost 3 bases, leaving 8 bases of the junction unmatched. Germline CDR1 and CDR2: SGHDT and YYEEEE. CDR3 nucleotide sequence: TGTGCCAGCAGCTCCCGGGACAGCTTGAGCTACACCTTC. Translation gives CASSSRDSLSYTF. Full variable domain (remainder filled in from reference TRBV5-6 and TRBJ1-2): DAGVTQSPTHLIKTRGQQVTLRCSPKSGHDTVSWYQQALGQGPQFIFQYYEEEERQRGNFPDRFSGHQFPNYSSELNVNALLLGDSALYLCASSSRDSLSYTFGSGTRLTVV.

This clone was counted a single time. Other DNA sequences in this specimen translate into the identical CDR3. This chain links TRBV5-1 with TRBJ2-5; weak D call: TRBD1 (6 bases). The V and J ends lost 4 bases and 4 bases respectively, with 11 bases between them. The CDR3 length is 13 residues. CDR1 is SGHRS and CDR2 is YFSETQ in the germline V gene. The CDR3 region has the DNA TGCGCCAGCAGCCTAGGACAGTCAGAGACCCAGTACTTC. Its protein product is CASSLGQSETQYF.

This chain uses TRBV15 with TRBJ1-4; D uncertain. The CDR3 runs 14 residues. Germline-derived CDR1 and CDR2 are LNHNV and YYDKDF (reference sequence). Trimming shortened V by 1 base and J by 4 bases, and 7 bases separated the two germline ends. Written as DNA, the CDR3 is TGTGCCACCAGCAGAGCGGTTAATAATGAAAAACTGTTTTTT. It codes for CATSRAVNNEKLFF.

The sample holds a few counts of this clone. The chain links TRBV3-1 (or the pseudogene TRBV3-2) to TRBJ2-2, with 7 bases matching TRBD2. This CDR3 has 12 residues. Unmatched junction bases numbered 2, after V lost 8 bases and J lost 5 bases. Per germline, CDR1 LGHDT and CDR2 YNNKEL (reference sequence). The CDR3: CASEAGTGELFF. CDR3 sequence (DNA): TGTGCCAGCGAAGCGGGGACCGGGGAGCTGTTTTTT.

The chain couples TRBV5-5 to TRBJ1-3; the D gene is possibly TRBD1 (6 bases). V was pared by 3 bases and J by 0 bases, with 16 bases between. The CDR3 loop spans 17 amino acids. Germline-derived CDR1 and CDR2 are SGHKS and YYEKEE (reference sequence). CDR3 in amino acids: CASSSGGHLVSGNTIYF. Written as DNA, the CDR3 is TGTGCCAGCAGCTCTGGGGGACACTTAGTCTCTGGAAACACCATATATTTT.

The chain uses TRBV28 and TRBJ1-2; D gene uncertain. This CDR3 is built from 12 residues. Trimming removed 5 bases from V and 2 bases from J, with 6 bases in between. CDR1 and CDR2 from the germline V gene are MDHEN and SYDVKM. The CDR3 DNA is TGTGCCAGCAGTGTACTGAACTATGGCTACACCTTC. Its protein is CASSVLNYGYTF.

On this clone itself: Other DNA sequences in this specimen translate into the identical CDR3. The V and J genes are TRBV27 and TRBJ2-7; 7 bases match TRBD1. Germline V gives CDR1 MNHEY, CDR2 SMNVEV (reference sequence). Unmatched junction bases numbered 4, after V lost 2 bases and J lost 0 bases. The CDR3 extends over 15 amino acids. CDR3 sequence reads: CASSLRTGSSYEQYV. CDR3 in DNA: TGTGCCAGCAGTTTACGGACAGGTAGCTCCTACGAGCAGTACGTC.

This chain connects TRBV5-4 to TRBJ2-3, with D unresolved. There are 16 residues in the CDR3. Germline assignment: CDR1 SGHNT and CDR2 YYREEE (reference sequence). The ends were cut back, 0 bases at V and 2 bases at J, with 13 bases in the middle. DNA for the CDR3: TGTGCCAGCAGCTTGGAGTGGCACACATACACAGATACGCAGTATTTT. Amino acid sequence: CASSLEWHTYTDTQYF. The full variable domain, completed using reference TRBV5-4 and TRBJ2-3, is ETGVTQSPTHLIKTRGQQVTLRCSSQSGHNTVSWYQQALGQGPQFIFQYYREEENGRGNFPPRFSGLQFPNYSSELNVNALELDDSALYLCASSLEWHTYTDTQYFGPGTRLTVL.

The V gene is TRBV21-1, the J gene TRBJ1-5; no DNA check was done on the table's D call, TRBD1. TRBV21-1 is designated a pseudogene. The CDR3 has 20 amino acids. This CDR3 reads CASSKARDRGGFYSNQPQHF. CDR3 DNA sequence: TGTGCCAGCAGCAAAGCGCGGGACAGGGGCGGCTTTTATAGCAATCAGCCCCAGCATTTT.

The J gene is TRBJ1-4, the V gene TRBV3-1 (or the pseudogene TRBV3-2); the match to TRBD1 covers 9 bases. The CDR3 has 15 amino acids. V lost 2 bases to trimming and J lost 11 bases; unmatched junction nucleotides: 9. Germline CDR1 reads LGHDT; CDR2 reads YNNKEL (reference sequence). CDR3 loop: CASSQIRDRVSKLFF. The CDR3 coding sequence is TGTGCCAGCAGCCAAATCCGGGACAGGGTTTCGAAACTGTTTTTT.

The chain has TRBV3-1 (or the pseudogene TRBV3-2) and TRBJ2-1; TRBD2 aligns across 7 bases. V lost 2 bases to trimming and J lost 8 bases; unmatched junction nucleotides: 3. Germline values: CDR1 LGHDT, CDR2 YNNKEL (reference sequence). The CDR3 spans 13 residues. In DNA form, the CDR3 reads TGTGCCAGCAGCCAACGGGGAGGGGATGAGCAGTTCTTC. Translated: CASSQRGGDEQFF.

The chain is built from TRBV27 and TRBJ2-5; D may be TRBD2 (6 bases). Germline V gene data show CDR1 as MNHEY and CDR2 as SMNVEV (reference sequence). The germline V and J ends were trimmed by 2 bases and 5 bases, with 15 bases remaining between them. CDR3 length: 15 residues. CDR3 sequence reads: CASSLGGALGETQYF. The CDR3 coding sequence is TGTGCCAGCAGTTTAGGAGGGGCCCTAGGGGAGACCCAGTACTTC.

Comment on this clone: The same CDR3 is also encoded by other DNA sequences in this sample. The V gene is TRBV5-1, the J gene TRBJ2-2; D uncertain. The CDR3 is made up of 14 amino acids. V was clipped by 4 bases and J by 4 bases, with 11 bases between them. CDR1 is SGHRS, CDR2 YFSETQ, per germline. The CDR3 DNA follows: TGCGCCAGCAGCCTGGAAGCCTCCACCGGGGAGCTGTTTTTT. This encodes CASSLEASTGELFF.

The chain has TRBV7-9 and TRBJ2-3; D is possibly TRBD2 (6 bases). V lost 5 bases and J 6 bases, leaving 15 bases between the germline ends. CDR3 length: 14 residues. Germline-derived CDR1 and CDR2 are SEHNR and FQNEAQ (reference sequence). The CDR3 DNA sequence: TGTGCCAGCAGCCTTCGTACGACTAGTGATACGCAGTATTTT. This translates into CASSLRTTSDTQYF.

The chain links TRBV6-5 to TRBJ1-5; 8 positions agree with TRBD1. V was pared by 6 bases and J by 1 base, with 5 bases of the junction left unmatched. This CDR3 has 15 residues. The V gene's germline CDR1 is MNHEY and CDR2 SVGAGI. The CDR3 loop reads CASSLDRGSNQPQHF. In nucleotides, the CDR3 is TGTGCCAGCAGCCTTGACAGGGGAAGCAATCAGCCCCAGCATTTT.

This chain uses TRBV12-5 with TRBJ1-6; TRBD1 matches 7 bases. J was trimmed by 8 bases and V by 2 bases; bases with no gene match: 6. Germline CDR1 LGHNT, CDR2 FRNRAP. CDR3 length equals 15 residues. CDR3 sequence (DNA): TGTGCTAGTGGTTTGAGACAGGGCTTGGATTCACCCCTCCACTTT. Translated: CASGLRQGLDSPLHF. Based on the CDR3 plus reference TRBV12-5 and TRBJ1-6, the full variable domain is DARVTQTPRHKVTEMGQEVTMRCQPILGHNTVFWYRQTMMQGLELLAYFRNRAPLDDSGMPKDRFSAEMPDATLATLKIQPSEPRDSAVYFCASGLRQGLDSPLHFGNGTRLTVT.

This sequence joins TRBV6-6 and TRBJ1-1, with 12 nucleotides matching TRBD1. Germline CDR1 reads MNHNY; CDR2 reads SVGAGI (reference sequence). The V and J ends lost 2 bases and 4 bases, in that order; junction bases with no gene match: 2. CDR3 length: 15 amino acids. Here the CDR3 DNA reads TGTGCCAGCAGTTACCAGGGACAGGGGGCCACTGAAGCTTTCTTT. Its translation: CASSYQGQGATEAFF.

V usage is TRBV2 and J usage is TRBJ2-2; possible D gene TRBD1, 6 bases. The CDR3 consists of 13 residues. Trimming removed 5 bases at V and 5 bases at J, with 9 bases between. Germline V gene data show CDR1 as SNHLY and CDR2 as FYNNEI. CDR3 in amino acids: CASSPTGTGELFF. CDR3 DNA sequence: TGTGCCAGCAGTCCAACAGGGACCGGGGAGCTGTTTTTT. Combining the CDR3 with reference TRBV2 and TRBJ2-2 gives the whole variable domain EPEVTQTPSHQVTQMGQEVILRCVPISNHLYFYWYRQILGQKVEFLVSFYNNEISEKSEIFDDQFSVERPDGSNFTLKIRSTKLEDSAMYFCASSPTGTGELFFGEGSRLTVL.

The gene calls are TRBV18 and TRBJ1-4, with D uncertain. The germline V gene has CDR1 KGHSH and CDR2 LQKENI. The CDR3 extends over 17 amino acids. Trimming took off 0 bases at V and 5 bases at J, with 16 bases between the two ends. The DNA of the CDR3 is TGTGCCAGCTCACCACCGGGAAAAGCGGCTGGGAATGAAAAACTGTTTTTT. As protein: CASSPPGKAAGNEKLFF.

This sequence joins TRBV12-3 or TRBV12-4 and TRBJ2-3; D unresolved. The ends were cut back, 6 bases at V and 4 bases at J, with 8 bases in the middle. CDR3 length equals 12 residues. As DNA, the CDR3 is TGTGCCAGCAGGTCCGGGTCAGATACGCAGTATTTT. The encoded protein is CASRSGSDTQYF.

The chain employs TRBV18 and TRBJ1-1, with 7 positions matching TRBD1. With 6 bases clipped from V and 3 bases from J, the junction kept 7 bases outside the gene matches. CDR1 and CDR2 (germline): KGHSH, LQKENI. This CDR3 region has 14 residues. Here the CDR3 DNA reads TGTGCCAGCTCCGGGACAGAAAGTTACACTGAAGCTTTCTTT. This gives the protein CASSGTESYTEAFF.

This rearrangement joins TRBV2 to TRBJ2-2; D possibly corresponds to TRBD2 (6 bases). V was clipped by 6 bases and J by 8 bases, with 10 bases between them. In germline, CDR1 is SNHLY, CDR2 FYNNEI. The CDR3 loop spans 12 amino acids. Written as DNA, the CDR3 is TGTGCCAGCAGGGAGGGACCTGGGGAGCTGTTTTTT. Its translation: CASREGPGELFF.